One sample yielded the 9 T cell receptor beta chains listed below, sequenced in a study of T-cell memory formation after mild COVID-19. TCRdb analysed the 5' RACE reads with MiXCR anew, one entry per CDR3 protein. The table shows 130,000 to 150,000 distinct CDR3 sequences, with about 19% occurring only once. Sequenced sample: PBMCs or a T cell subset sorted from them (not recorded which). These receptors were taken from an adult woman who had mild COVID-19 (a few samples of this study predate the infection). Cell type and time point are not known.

CDR3 DNA sequence: TGTGCCAGCAGGGTACAGGGTTCTCTATACGGTGAGCAGTTCTTC. Translating gives CASRVQGSLYGEQFF. The chain recombines TRBV2 with TRBJ2-1; the D gene is possibly TRBD1 (6 bases). The CDR3 runs 15 residues. In germline, CDR1 is SNHLY, CDR2 FYNNEI. V was shortened by 6 bases and J by 9 bases, with 21 bases between the two germline ends.

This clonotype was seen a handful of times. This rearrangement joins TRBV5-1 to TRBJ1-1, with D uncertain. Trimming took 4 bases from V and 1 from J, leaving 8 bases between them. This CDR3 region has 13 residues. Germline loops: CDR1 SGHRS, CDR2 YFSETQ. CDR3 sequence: CASSITQNTEAFF. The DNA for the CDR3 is TGCGCCAGCAGCATAACACAGAACACTGAAGCTTTCTTT.

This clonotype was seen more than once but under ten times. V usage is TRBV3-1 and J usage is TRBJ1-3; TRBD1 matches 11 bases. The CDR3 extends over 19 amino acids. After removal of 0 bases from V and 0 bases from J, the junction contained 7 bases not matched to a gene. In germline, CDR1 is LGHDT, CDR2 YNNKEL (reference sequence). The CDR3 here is CASSQEYGQGAISGNTIYF. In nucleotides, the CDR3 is TGTGCCAGCAGCCAAGAGTACGGACAGGGGGCTATCTCTGGAAACACCATATATTTT.

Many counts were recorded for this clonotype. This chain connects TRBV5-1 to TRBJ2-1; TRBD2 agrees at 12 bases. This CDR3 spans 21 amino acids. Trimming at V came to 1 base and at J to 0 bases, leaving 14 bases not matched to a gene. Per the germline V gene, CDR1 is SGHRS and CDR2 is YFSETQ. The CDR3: CASSLQQPGLAGPNSYNEQFF. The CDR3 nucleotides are TGCGCCAGCAGCTTGCAACAGCCGGGACTAGCGGGCCCTAACTCCTACAATGAGCAGTTCTTC.

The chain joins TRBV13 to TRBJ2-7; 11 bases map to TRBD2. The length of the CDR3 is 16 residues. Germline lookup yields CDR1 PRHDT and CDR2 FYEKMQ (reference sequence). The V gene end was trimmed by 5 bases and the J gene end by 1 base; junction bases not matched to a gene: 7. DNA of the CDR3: TGTGCCAGCAGCGGATGGGGACTAGCGGCTTCCTACGAGCAGTACTTC. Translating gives CASSGWGLAASYEQYF.

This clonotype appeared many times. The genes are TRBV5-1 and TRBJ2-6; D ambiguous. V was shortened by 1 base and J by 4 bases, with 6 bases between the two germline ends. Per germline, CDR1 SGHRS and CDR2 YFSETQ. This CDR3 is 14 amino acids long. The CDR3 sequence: CASSLTPGANVLTF. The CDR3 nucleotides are TGCGCCAGCAGCTTGACCCCCGGGGCCAACGTCCTGACTTTC. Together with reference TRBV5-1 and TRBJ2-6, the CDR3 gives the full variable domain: KAGVTQTPRYLIKTRGQQVTLSCSPISGHRSVSWYQQTPGQGLQFLFEYFSETQRNKGNFPGRFSGRQFSNSRSEMNVSTLELGDSALYLCASSLTPGANVLTFGAGSRLTVL.

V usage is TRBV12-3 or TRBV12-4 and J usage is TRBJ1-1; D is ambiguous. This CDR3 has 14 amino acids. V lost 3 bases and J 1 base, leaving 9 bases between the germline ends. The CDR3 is CASSFKTANTEAFF. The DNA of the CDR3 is TGTGCCAGCAGTTTCAAGACGGCGAACACTGAAGCTTTCTTT.

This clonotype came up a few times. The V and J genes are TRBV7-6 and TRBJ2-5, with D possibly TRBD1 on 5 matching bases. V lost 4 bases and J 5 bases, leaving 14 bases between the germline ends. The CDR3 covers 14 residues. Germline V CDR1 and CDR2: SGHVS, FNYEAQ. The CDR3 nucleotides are TGTGCCAGCAGCTCGAAAGTAGGGGTGGAGACCCAGTACTTC. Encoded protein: CASSSKVGVETQYF.

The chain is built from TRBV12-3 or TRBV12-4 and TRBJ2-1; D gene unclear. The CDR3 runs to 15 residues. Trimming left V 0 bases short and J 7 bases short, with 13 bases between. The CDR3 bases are TGTGCCAGCAGTTTAGCTGGGGTATCAAGGAATGAGCAGTTCTTC. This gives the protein CASSLAGVSRNEQFF.